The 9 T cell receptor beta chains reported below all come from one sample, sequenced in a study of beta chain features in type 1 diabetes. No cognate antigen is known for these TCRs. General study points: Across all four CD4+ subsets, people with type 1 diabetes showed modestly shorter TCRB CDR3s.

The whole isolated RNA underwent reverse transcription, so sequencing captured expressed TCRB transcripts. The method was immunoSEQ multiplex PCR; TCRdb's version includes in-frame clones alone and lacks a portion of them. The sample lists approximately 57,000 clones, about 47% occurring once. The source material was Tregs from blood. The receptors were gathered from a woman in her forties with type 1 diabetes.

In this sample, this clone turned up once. CDR3 protein: CASSRSTPTSPHEQFF. CDR3 coding DNA: TGTGCCAGCAGCCGATCGACACCAACTAGTCCCCATGAGCAGTTCTTC. V gene TRBV7-3 combines with J gene TRBJ2-1, with a possible D match to TRBD2 (5 bases). The V end lost 5 bases, the J end lost 8 bases, and 22 bases lay between the germline ends. The CDR3 is 16 amino acids. Germline CDR1 and CDR2: SGHTA and FQGTGA.

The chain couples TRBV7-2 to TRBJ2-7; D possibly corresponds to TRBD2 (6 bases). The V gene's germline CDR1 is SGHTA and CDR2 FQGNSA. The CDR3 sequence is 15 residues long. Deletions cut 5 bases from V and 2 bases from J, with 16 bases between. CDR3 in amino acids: CASSPPASVPYEQYF. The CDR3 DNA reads TGTGCCAGCAGCCCCCCCGCTAGCGTACCCTACGAGCAGTACTTC. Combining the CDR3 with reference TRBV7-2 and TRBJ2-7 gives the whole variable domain GAGVSQSPSNKVTEKGKDVELRCDPISGHTALYWYRQSLGQGLEFLIYFQGNSAPDKSGLPSDRFSAERTGGSVSTLTIQRTQQEDSAVYLCASSPPASVPYEQYFGPGTRLTVT.

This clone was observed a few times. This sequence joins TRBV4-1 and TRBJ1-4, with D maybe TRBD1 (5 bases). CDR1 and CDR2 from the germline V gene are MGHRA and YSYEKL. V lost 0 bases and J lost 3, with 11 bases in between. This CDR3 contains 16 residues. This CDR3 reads CASSQDPGVANEKLFF. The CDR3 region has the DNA TGCGCCAGCAGCCAAGATCCGGGGGTCGCTAATGAAAAACTGTTTTTT.

CDR3 sequence: CASRSPRAGGPGNEQFF. The CDR3 DNA reads TGTGCCAGCAGGTCCCCCAGGGCGGGGGGGCCGGGGAATGAGCAGTTCTTC. The V and J genes are TRBV28 and TRBJ2-1; 9 bases fit TRBD2. The V and J ends lost 6 bases and 7 bases, in that order; junction bases with no gene match: 16. CDR3 size: 17 residues. Germline lookup yields CDR1 MDHEN and CDR2 SYDVKM.

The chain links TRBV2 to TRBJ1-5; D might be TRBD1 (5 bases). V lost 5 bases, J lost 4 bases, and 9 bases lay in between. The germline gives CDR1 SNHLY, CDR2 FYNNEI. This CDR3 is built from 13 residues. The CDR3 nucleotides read TGTGCCAGCAGTCTACAGGTGAATCAGCCCCAGCATTTT. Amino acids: CASSLQVNQPQHF.

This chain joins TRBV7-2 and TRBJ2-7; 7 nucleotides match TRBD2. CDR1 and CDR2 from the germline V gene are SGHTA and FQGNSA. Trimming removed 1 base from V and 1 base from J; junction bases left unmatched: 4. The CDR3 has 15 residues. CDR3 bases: TGTGCCAGCAGCTTAGGGACTAGTACTTCCTACGAGCAGTACTTC. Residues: CASSLGTSTSYEQYF.

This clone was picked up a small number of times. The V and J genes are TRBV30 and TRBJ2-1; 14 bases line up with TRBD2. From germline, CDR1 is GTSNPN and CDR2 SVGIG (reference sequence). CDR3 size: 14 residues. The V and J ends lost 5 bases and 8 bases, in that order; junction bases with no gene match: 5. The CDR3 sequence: CAWAGTSGSYEQFF. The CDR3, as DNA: TGTGCCTGGGCAGGGACTAGCGGGAGTTATGAGCAGTTCTTC. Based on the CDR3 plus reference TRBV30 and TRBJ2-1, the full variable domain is SQTIHQWPATLVQPVGSPLSLECTVEGTSNPNLYWYRQAAGRGLQLLFYSVGIGQISSEVPQNLSASRPQDRQFILSSKKLLLSDSGFYLCAWAGTSGSYEQFFGPGTRLTVL.

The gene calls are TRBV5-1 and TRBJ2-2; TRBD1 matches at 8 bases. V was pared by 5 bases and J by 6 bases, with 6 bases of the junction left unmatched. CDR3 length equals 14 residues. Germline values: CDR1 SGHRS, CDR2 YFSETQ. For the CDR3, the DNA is TGCGCCAGCAGTAAGGACAGGGCGGCCGGGGAGCTGTTTTTT. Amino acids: CASSKDRAAGELFF.

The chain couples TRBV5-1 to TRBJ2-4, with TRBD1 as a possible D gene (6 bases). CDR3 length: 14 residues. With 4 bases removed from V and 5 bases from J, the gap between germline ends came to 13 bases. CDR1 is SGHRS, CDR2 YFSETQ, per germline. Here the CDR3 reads CASSDGTPENIQYF. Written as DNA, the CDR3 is TGCGCCAGCAGCGATGGGACACCAGAAAACATTCAGTACTTC.